A selection of T cell receptor beta chains follows, all from one sample in a study of T-cell reconstitution after alpha-beta-depleted transplantation in children. TCRdb re-analysed the PCR reads in MiXCR, keeping a single row per CDR3 protein. The table has 360,000 or so distinct CDR3 sequences, about a fifth seen once; the top ten hold around 4%. Here the sequenced sample was PBMCs from the stem cell graft donor, taken from the stem cell graft. Receptors were obtained from a human donor who donated a stem cell graft to a child with acute myeloid leukemia. Each CDR3 is given with its conserved first and last residue. D genes are given only for firm matches. Not all rows give a size; the values are once, few, many and, for expanded clones, a class.

v_gene: TRBV6-2/TRBV6-3; d_gene: TRBD2; j_gene: TRBJ2-3; abundance: NA; CDR3nt: TGTGCCAGCAGTTACTCCACTAGCGGGAGGGCAACCGGGCGGGGCACAGATACGCAGTATTTT; CDR3aa: CASSYSTSGRATGRGTDTQYF
v_gene: TRBV5-1; d_gene: NA; j_gene: TRBJ2-7; abundance: few; CDR3nt: TGCGCCAGCAGCTTGGTGGCAGAGTACGAGCAGTACTTC; CDR3aa: CASSLVAEYEQYF
v_gene: TRBV20-1; d_gene: NA; j_gene: TRBJ2-5; abundance: many; CDR3nt: TGCAGTGCTAGTGAAAAGACCCAGTACTTC; CDR3aa: CSASEKTQYF
v_gene: TRBV4-2; d_gene: TRBD2; j_gene: TRBJ2-1; abundance: NA; CDR3nt: TGTGCCAGCAGCCGGGGAGGGACTAGCTACAATGAGCAGTTCTTC; CDR3aa: CASSRGGTSYNEQFF
v_gene: TRBV10-3; d_gene: TRBD2; j_gene: TRBJ2-5; abundance: NA; CDR3nt: TGTGCCATCAGTGAGTTGACTAGCGCCGTACAAGAGACCCAGTACTTC; CDR3aa: CAISELTSAVQETQYF
v_gene: TRBV30; d_gene: NA; j_gene: TRBJ2-1; abundance: NA; CDR3nt: TGTGCCTGGGAGGGCTCCTACAATGAGCAGTTCTTC; CDR3aa: CAWEGSYNEQFF
v_gene: TRBV6-5; d_gene: TRBD1; j_gene: TRBJ2-7; abundance: NA; CDR3nt: TGTGCCAGCAGTTACGGGCCGGGACAGGGATCCTACGAGCAGTACTTC; CDR3aa: CASSYGPGQGSYEQYF
v_gene: TRBV11-2; d_gene: NA; j_gene: TRBJ2-5; abundance: NA; CDR3nt: TGTGCCAGCAGCTTACAGGAAGAGACCCAGTACTTC; CDR3aa: CASSLQEETQYF
v_gene: TRBV4-1; d_gene: NA; j_gene: TRBJ1-1; abundance: NA; CDR3nt: TGCGCCAGCAGCCAAAGACAGTCGAACACTGAAGCTTTCTTT; CDR3aa: CASSQRQSNTEAFF
v_gene: TRBV29-1; d_gene: NA; j_gene: TRBJ2-2; abundance: many; CDR3nt: TGCAGCGTTTCTAGCGCCAGGGAGCTGTTTTTT; CDR3aa: CSVSSARELFF
v_gene: TRBV28; d_gene: NA; j_gene: TRBJ2-5; abundance: few; CDR3nt: TGTGCCAGCAGTTTACCTCTGGGGAACACCCAAGAGACCCAGTACTTC; CDR3aa: CASSLPLGNTQETQYF
v_gene: TRBV7-9; d_gene: TRBD2; j_gene: TRBJ2-1; abundance: few; CDR3nt: TGTGCCAGCAGCTTACCGGGACTAGCACAGAATGAGCAGTTCTTC; CDR3aa: CASSLPGLAQNEQFF
v_gene: TRBV29-1; d_gene: NA; j_gene: TRBJ2-7; abundance: many; CDR3nt: TGCAGCGTCCCTAGTGGGACCTCCTACGAGCAGTACTTC; CDR3aa: CSVPSGTSYEQYF
v_gene: TRBV4-2; d_gene: TRBD2; j_gene: TRBJ2-2; abundance: NA; CDR3nt: TGTGCCAGCAGCCTCGCAACCAGTCTAGCGGGAGGCTCCGGGGAGCTGTTTTTT; CDR3aa: CASSLATSLAGGSGELFF
v_gene: TRBV6-1; d_gene: TRBD1; j_gene: TRBJ1-5; abundance: few; CDR3nt: TGTGCCAGCAGTGAGGGGACAGGGGGCGGGCAGCCCCAGCATTTT; CDR3aa: CASSEGTGGGQPQHF
v_gene: TRBV7-2; d_gene: NA; j_gene: TRBJ2-2; abundance: few; CDR3nt: TGTGCCAGCAGCCATGCGACCACCGGGGAGCTGTTTTTT; CDR3aa: CASSHATTGELFF
v_gene: TRBV7-9; d_gene: NA; j_gene: TRBJ2-7; abundance: NA; CDR3nt: TGTGCCAGCAGCTTCGGGACGCCATACGAGCAGTACTTC; CDR3aa: CASSFGTPYEQYF
v_gene: TRBV20-1; d_gene: NA; j_gene: TRBJ2-7; abundance: few; CDR3nt: TGCAGTGCTTGGGGGGCGGGTTCCTACGAGCAGTACTTC; CDR3aa: CSAWGAGSYEQYF